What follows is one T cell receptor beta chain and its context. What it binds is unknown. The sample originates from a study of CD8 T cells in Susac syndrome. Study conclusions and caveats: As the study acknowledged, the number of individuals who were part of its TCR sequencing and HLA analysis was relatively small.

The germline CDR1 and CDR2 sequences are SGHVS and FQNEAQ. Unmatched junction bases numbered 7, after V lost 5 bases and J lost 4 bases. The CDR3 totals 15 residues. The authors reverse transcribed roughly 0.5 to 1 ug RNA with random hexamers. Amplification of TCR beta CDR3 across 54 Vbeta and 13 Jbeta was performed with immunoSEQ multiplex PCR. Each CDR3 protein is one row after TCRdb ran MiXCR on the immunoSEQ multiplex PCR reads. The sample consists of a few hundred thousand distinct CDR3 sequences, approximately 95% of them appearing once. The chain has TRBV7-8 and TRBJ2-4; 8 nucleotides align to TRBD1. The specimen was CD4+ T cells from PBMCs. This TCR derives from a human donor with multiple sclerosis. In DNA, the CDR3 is TGTGCCAGCAGCCAAGGGGGACAGGAGAAAAACATTCAGTACTTC. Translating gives CASSQGGQEKNIQYF. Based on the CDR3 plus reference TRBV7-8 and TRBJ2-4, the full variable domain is GAGVSQSPRYKVAKRGQDVALRCDPISGHVSLFWYQQALGQGPEFLTYFQNEAQLDKSGLPSDRFFAERPEGSVSTLKIQRTQQEDSAVYLCASSQGGQEKNIQYFGAGTRLSVL.